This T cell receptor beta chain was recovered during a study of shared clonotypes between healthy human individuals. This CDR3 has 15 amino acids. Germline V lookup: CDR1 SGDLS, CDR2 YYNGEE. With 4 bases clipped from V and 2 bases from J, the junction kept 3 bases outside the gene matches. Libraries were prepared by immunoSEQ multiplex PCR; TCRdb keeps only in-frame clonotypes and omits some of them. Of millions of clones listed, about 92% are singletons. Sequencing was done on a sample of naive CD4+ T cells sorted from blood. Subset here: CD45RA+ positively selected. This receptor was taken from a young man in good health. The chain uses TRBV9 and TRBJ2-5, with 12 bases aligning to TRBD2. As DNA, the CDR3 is TGTGCCAGCAGCAAAGGACTAGCGGGACAAGAGACCCAGTACTTC. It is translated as CASSKGLAGQETQYF.